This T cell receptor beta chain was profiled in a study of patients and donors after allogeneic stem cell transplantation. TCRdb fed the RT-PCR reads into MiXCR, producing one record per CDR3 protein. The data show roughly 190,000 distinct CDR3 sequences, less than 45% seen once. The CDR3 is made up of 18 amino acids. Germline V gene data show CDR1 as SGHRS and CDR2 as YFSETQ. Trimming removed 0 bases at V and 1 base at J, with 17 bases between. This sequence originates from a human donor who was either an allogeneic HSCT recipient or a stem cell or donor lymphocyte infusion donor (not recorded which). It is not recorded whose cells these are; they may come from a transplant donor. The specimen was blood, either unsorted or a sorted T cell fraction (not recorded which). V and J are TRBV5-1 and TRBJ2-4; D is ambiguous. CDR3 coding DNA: TGCGCCAGCAGCTTGGAAGGGAATGGGCCTGGGGCCAAAAACATTCAGTACTTC. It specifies CASSLEGNGPGAKNIQYF. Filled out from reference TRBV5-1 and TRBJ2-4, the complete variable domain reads KAGVTQTPRYLIKTRGQQVTLSCSPISGHRSVSWYQQTPGQGLQFLFEYFSETQRNKGNFPGRFSGRQFSNSRSEMNVSTLELGDSALYLCASSLEGNGPGAKNIQYFGAGTRLSVL.